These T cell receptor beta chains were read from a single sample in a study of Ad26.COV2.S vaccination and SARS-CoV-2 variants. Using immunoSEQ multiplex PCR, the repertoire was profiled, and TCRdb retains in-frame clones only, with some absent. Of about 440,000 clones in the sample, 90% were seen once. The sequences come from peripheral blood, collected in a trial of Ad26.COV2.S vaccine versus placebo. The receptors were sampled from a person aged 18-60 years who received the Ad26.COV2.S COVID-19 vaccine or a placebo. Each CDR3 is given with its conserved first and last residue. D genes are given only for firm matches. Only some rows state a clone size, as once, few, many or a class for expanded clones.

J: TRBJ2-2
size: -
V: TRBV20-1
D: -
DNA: TGCATGACCCAAGCCGGGGAGCTGTTTTTT
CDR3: CMTQAGELFF

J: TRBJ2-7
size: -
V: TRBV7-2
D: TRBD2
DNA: TGTGCCAGCAGCATAATTAGCGCCGTACTAGCGGGGAATACCTACGAGCAGTACTTC
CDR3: CASSIISAVLAGNTYEQYF

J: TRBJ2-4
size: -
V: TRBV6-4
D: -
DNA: TGTGCCAGCAAGAAATCGGGGCGATCTCGGAAAAACATTCAGTACTTC
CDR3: CASKKSGRSRKNIQYF

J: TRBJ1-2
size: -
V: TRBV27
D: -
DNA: TGTGCCAGCAGTGCCCGGACAGAGAGGTGGGGCGACTATGGCTACACCTTC
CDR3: CASSARTERWGDYGYTF

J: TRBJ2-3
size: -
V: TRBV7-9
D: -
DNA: TGTGCCAGCAGCCTAGCGCATAGCACAGATACGCAGTATTTT
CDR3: CASSLAHSTDTQYF

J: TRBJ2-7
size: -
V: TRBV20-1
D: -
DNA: TGCAGTGCTAGTATTGAGGAGGGAGTCAACGAGCAGTACTTC
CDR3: CSASIEEGVNEQYF

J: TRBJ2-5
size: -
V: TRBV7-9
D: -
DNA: TGTGCCAGCAGCTTAAACGAAGAGACCCAGTACTTC
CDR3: CASSLNEETQYF

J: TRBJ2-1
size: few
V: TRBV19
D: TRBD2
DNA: TGTGCCAGTAGTATACTACGGCTAGCGGGAGACAATGAGCAGTTCTTC
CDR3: CASSILRLAGDNEQFF

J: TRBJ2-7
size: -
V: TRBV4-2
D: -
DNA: TGTGCCAGCAGCGACCTTATGGGTACCTACGAGCAGTACTTC
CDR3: CASSDLMGTYEQYF

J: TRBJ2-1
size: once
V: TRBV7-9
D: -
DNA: TGTGCCAGCAGCTCCCTAATTAATGAGCAGTTCTTC
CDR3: CASSSLINEQFF

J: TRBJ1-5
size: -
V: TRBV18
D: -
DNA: TGTGCCAGCTCACCGTCGGCGGGCAATCAGCCCCAGCATTTT
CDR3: CASSPSAGNQPQHF

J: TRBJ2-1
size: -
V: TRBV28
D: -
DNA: TGTGCCAGCAGTTTGATGGGAGGGGGGCAGTTCTTC
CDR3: CASSLMGGGQFF

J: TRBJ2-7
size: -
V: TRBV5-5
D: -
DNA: TGTGCCAGCAGCTTGGCTACGGGGATAGGGCACGAGCAGTACTTC
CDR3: CASSLATGIGHEQYF

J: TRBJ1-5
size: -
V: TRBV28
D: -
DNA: TGTGCCAGCAGTCCCTCGGGTAGGGGGTGGAATCAGCCCCAGCATTTT
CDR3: CASSPSGRGWNQPQHF

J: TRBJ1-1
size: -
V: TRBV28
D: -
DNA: TGTGCCAGCAGTTCCCAAGGGGTGGTAAGCACTGAAGCTTTCTTT
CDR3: CASSSQGVVSTEAFF

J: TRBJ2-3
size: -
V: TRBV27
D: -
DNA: TGTGCCAGCAGTTTATTCCAGACAGATACGCAGTATTTT
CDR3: CASSLFQTDTQYF

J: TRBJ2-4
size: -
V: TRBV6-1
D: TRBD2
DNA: TGTGCCAGCAGTGAAGCTGGTAGCGGGGGAATAGCCAAAAACATTCAGTACTTC
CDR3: CASSEAGSGGIAKNIQYF

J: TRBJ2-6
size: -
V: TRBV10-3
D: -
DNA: TGTGCCATCAGTGATAGAACGGGGAAGGCCAACGTCCTGACTTTC
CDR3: CAISDRTGKANVLTF

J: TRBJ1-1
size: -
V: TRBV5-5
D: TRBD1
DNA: TGTGCCAGCAGCTTGGCAGGGGGTAATCGGAACACTGAAGCTTTCTTT
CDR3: CASSLAGGNRNTEAFF

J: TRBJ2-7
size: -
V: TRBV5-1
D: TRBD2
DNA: TGCGCCAGCAGCCCGGGACTAGCGGGAAACTACGAGCAGTACTTC
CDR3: CASSPGLAGNYEQYF

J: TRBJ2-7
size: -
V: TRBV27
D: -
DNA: TGTGCCAGCAGTCTACTCGGGAGTCCTCTGAACGAGCAGTACTTC
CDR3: CASSLLGSPLNEQYF

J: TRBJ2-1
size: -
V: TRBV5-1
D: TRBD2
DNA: TGCGCCAGCAGCTTAACAATGACTAGCGGGATTTCCCTCAGTGAGCAGTTCTTC
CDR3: CASSLTMTSGISLSEQFF

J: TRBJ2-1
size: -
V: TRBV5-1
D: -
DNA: TGCGCCAGCAGCTTGCCGAGCTCCTACAATGAGCAGTTCTTC
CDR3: CASSLPSSYNEQFF

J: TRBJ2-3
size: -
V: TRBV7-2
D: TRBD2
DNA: TGTGCCAGCAGCACCGAGACTAGCGCCACAGATACGCAGTATTTT
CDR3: CASSTETSATDTQYF

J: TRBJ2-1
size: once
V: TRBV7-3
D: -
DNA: TGTGCCAGCAGCCCAACTGAGGTCCATGGGGCTTACAATGAGCAGTTCTTC
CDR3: CASSPTEVHGAYNEQFF

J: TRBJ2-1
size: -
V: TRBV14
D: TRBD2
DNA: TGTGCCAGCAGCCAAGTACGGGGGGGGAGTGAGCAGTTCTTC
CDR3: CASSQVRGGSEQFF

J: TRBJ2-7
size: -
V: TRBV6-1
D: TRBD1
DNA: TGTGCCAGCAGTGATGGACAGGGGACCTACGAGCAGTACTTC
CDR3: CASSDGQGTYEQYF